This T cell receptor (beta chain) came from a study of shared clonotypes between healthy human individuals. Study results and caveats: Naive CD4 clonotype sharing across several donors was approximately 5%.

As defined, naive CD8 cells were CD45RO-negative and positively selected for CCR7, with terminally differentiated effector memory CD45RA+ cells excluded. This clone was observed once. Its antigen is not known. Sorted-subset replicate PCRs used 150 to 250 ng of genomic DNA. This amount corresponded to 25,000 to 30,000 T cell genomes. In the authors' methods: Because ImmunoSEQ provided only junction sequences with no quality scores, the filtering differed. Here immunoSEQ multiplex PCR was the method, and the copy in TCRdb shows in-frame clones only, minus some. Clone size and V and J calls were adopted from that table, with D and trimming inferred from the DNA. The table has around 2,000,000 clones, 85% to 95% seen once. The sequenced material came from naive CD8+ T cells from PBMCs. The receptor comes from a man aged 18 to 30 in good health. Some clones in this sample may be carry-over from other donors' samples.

CDR3 protein: CASSLAWTSGDNTGELFF. The CDR3 bases are TGTGCCAGCAGCTTAGCCTGGACTAGCGGGGACAACACCGGGGAGCTGTTTTTT. The gene calls are TRBV7-9 and TRBJ2-2; 12 positions agree with TRBD2. V was pared by 0 bases and J by 2 bases, with 4 bases of the junction left unmatched. The CDR3 is 18 amino acids. Germline V gene lookup returns CDR1 SEHNR and CDR2 FQNEAQ (reference sequence).